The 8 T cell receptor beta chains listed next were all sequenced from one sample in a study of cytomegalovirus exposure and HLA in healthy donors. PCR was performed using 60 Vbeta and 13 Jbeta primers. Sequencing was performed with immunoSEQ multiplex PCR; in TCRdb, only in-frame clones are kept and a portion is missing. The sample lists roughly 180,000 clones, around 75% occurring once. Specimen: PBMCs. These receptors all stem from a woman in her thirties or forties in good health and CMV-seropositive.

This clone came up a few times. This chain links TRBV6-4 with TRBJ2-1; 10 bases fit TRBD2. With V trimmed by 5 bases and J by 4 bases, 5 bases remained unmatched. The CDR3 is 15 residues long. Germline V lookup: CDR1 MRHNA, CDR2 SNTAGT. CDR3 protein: CASSLAGEAYNEQFF. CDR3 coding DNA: TGTGCCAGCAGTCTAGCGGGAGAGGCGTACAATGAGCAGTTCTTC.

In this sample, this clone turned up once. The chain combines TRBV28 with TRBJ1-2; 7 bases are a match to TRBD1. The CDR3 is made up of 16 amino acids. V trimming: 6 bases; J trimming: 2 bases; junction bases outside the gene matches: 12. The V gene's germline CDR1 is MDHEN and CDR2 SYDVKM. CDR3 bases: TGTGCCAGCAGAAGGGGACAGCCTTATCTAAACTATGGCTACACCTTC. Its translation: CASRRGQPYLNYGYTF.

The CDR3 bases are TGTGCCAGCAGCTCGGACAGGATCCCCTCCCATCAGCCCCAGCATTTT. Protein product: CASSSDRIPSHQPQHF. The chain has TRBV7-9 and TRBJ1-5, with 7 bases aligning to TRBD1. This CDR3 comprises 16 residues. The junction had 11 bases not matched to a gene; V was cut back by 4 bases and J by 5 bases. Germline V gene lookup returns CDR1 SEHNR and CDR2 FQNEAQ (reference sequence).

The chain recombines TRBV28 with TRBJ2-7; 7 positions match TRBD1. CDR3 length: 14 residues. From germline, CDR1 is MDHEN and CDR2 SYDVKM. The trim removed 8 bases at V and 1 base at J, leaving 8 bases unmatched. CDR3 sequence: CASVSPGQSYEQYF. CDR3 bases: TGTGCCAGCGTCTCCCCGGGACAGTCCTACGAGCAGTACTTC.

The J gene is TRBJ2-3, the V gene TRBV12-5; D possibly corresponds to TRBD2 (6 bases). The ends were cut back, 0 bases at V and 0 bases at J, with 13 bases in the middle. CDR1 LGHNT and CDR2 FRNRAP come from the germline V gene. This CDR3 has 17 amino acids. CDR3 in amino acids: CASGLVRAGISTDTQYF. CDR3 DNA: TGTGCTAGTGGTTTGGTACGGGCGGGAATAAGCACAGATACGCAGTATTTT.

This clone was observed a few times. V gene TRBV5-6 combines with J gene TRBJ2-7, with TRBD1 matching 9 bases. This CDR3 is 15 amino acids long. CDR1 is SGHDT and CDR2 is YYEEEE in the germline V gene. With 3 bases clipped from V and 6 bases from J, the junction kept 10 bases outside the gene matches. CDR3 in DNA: TGTGCCAGCAGCTATACAGGGGGCACGGTGGGCGAGCAGTACTTC. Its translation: CASSYTGGTVGEQYF. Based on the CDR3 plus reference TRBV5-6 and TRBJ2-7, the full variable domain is DAGVTQSPTHLIKTRGQQVTLRCSPKSGHDTVSWYQQALGQGPQFIFQYYEEEERQRGNFPDRFSGHQFPNYSSELNVNALLLGDSALYLCASSYTGGTVGEQYFGPGTRLTVT.

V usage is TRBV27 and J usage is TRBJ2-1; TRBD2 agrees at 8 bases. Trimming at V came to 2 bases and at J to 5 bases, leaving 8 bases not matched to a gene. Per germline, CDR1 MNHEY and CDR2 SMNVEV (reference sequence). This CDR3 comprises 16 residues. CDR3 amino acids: CASSLRGGTSNNEQFF. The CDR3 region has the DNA TGTGCCAGCAGTTTAAGGGGTGGGACTAGTAACAATGAGCAGTTCTTC.

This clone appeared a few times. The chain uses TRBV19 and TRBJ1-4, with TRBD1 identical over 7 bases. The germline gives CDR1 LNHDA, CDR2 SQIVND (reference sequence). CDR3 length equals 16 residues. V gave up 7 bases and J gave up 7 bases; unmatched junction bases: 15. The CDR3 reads CASTPGPGRGSEKLFF. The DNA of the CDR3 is TGTGCCAGTACCCCGGGCCCTGGCAGGGGGTCTGAAAAACTGTTTTTT.